This TCR beta chain was sequenced during a study of T cell changes during pregnancy in multiple sclerosis. The V gene end was trimmed by 0 bases and the J gene end by 4 bases; junction bases not matched to a gene: 4. Germline loops: CDR1 SGHRS, CDR2 YFSETQ. The CDR3 covers 15 residues. Assay: immunoSEQ multiplex PCR; the TCRdb copy retains only in-frame clones and omits some. This table has 15,000 to 20,000 clones, approximately 91% appearing once. This TCR derives from a female donor in good health, enrolled as a control in a pregnancy study. This chain uses TRBV5-1 with TRBJ2-5; 9 nucleotides match TRBD2. The sequenced sample was CD8+ T cells from peripheral blood mononuclear cells, obtained after pregnancy. This chain's CDR3 is CASSLAAGGAETQYF. CDR3 nucleotides: TGCGCCAGCAGCTTGGCCGCGGGGGGGGCAGAGACCCAGTACTTC.